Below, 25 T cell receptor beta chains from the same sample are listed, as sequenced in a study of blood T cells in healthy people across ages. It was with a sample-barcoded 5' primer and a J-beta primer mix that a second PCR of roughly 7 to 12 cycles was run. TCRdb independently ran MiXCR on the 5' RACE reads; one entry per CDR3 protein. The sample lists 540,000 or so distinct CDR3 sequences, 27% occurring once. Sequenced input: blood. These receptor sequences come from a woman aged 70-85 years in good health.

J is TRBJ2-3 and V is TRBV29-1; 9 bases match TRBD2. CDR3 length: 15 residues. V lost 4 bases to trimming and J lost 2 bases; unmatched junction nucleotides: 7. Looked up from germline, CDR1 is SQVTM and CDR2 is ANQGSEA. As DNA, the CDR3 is TGCAGCGTTGTAATAGCGGGAGACCTCACAGATACGCAGTATTTT. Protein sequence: CSVVIAGDLTDTQYF.

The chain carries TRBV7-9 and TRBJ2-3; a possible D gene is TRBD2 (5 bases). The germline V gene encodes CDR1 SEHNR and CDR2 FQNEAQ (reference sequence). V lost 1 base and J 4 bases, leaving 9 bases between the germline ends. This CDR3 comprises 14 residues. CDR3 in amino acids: CASSLGGIPDTQYF. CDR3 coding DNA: TGTGCCAGCAGCTTAGGAGGGATCCCAGATACGCAGTATTTT.

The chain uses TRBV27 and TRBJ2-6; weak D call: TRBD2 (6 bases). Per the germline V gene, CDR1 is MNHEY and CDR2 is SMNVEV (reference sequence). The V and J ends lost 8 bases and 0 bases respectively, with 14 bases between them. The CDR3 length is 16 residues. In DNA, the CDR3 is TGTGCCAGCCTGGCGGGGCACCACTCTGGGGCCAACGTCCTGACTTTC. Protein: CASLAGHHSGANVLTF.

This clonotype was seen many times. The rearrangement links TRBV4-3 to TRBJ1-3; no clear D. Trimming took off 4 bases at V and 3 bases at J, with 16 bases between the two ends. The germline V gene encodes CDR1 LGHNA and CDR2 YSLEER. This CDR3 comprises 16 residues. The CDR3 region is CASSPRLTGGGNTIYF. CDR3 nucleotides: TGCGCCAGCAGCCCTAGACTCACGGGAGGTGGAAACACCATATATTTT.

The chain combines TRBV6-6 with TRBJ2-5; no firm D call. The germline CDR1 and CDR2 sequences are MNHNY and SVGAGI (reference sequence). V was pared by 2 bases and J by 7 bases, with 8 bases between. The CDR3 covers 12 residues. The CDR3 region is CASSYTPGTQYF. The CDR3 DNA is TGTGCCAGCAGTTACACTCCGGGGACCCAGTACTTC.

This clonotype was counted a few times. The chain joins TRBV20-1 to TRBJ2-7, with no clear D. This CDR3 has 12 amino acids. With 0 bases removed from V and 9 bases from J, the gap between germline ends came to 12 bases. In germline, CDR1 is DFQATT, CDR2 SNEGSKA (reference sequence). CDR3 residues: CSARDPDRWQYF. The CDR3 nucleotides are TGCAGTGCTAGAGATCCCGATCGGTGGCAGTACTTC.

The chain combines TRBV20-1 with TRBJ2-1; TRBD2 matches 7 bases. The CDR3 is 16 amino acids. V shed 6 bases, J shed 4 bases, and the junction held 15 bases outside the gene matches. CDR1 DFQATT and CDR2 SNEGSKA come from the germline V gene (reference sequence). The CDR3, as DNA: TGCAGTGCCCTTGGTGGTCCTAGCGGAGCGTACAATGAGCAGTTCTTC. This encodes CSALGGPSGAYNEQFF.

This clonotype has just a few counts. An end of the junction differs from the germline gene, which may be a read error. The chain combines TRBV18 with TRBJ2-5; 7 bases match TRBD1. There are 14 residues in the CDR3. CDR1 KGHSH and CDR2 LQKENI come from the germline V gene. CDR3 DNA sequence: TGCGCCAGCTCAGTTGGGACAGAAAAAGAGACCCAGTACTTC. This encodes CASSVGTEKETQYF.

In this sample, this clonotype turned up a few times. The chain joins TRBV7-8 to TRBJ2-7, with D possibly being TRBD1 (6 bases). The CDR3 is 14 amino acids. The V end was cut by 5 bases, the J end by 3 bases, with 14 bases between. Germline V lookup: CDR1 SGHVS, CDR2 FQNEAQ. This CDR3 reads CASSDDRIVYEQYF. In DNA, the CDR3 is TGTGCCAGCAGCGACGACAGGATAGTCTACGAGCAGTACTTC.

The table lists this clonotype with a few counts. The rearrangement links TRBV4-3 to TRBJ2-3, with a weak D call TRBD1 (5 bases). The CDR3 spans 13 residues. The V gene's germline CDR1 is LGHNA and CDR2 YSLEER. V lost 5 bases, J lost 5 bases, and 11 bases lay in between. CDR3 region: CASSSQRGDTQYF. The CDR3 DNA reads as TGCGCCAGCAGCTCCCAAAGGGGAGATACGCAGTATTTT.

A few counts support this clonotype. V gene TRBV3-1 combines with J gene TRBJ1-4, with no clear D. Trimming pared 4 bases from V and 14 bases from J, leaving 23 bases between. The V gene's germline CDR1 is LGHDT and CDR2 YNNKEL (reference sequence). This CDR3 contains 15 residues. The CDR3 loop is CASSRGSAGSDRLFF. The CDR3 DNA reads TGTGCCAGCAGCCGAGGGTCGGCGGGATCCGACCGTCTGTTTTTT.

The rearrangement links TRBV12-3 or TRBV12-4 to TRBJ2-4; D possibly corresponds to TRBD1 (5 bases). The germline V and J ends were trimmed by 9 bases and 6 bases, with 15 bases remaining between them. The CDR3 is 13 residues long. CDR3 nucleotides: TGTGCCAGTGGTCTTTGGGGCCGAAACATTCAGTACTTC. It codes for CASGLWGRNIQYF.

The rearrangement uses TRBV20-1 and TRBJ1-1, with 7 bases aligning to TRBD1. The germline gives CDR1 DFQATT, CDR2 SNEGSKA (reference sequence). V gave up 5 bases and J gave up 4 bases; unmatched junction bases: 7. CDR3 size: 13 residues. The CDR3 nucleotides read TGCAGTGCTTCCGGACAGGCCATCACTGAAGCTTTCTTT. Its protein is CSASGQAITEAFF.

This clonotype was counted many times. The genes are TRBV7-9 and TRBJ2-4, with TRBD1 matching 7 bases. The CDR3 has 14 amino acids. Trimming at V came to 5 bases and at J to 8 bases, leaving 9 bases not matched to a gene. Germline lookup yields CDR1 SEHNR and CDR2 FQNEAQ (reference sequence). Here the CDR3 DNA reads TGTGCCAGCAGCCCGACAGGGCAGCCGGACATTCAGTACTTC. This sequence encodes CASSPTGQPDIQYF.

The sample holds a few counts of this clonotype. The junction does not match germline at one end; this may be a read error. In DNA, the CDR3 is TGTGCCAGCATAGGAGGCCCGGGACCACTAATCCTCTTC. It encodes CASIGGPGPLILF. The chain is built from TRBV2 and TRBJ1-2, with a possible D match to TRBD1 (5 bases). The CDR3 is made up of 13 amino acids. Germline values: CDR1 SNHLY, CDR2 FYNNEI.

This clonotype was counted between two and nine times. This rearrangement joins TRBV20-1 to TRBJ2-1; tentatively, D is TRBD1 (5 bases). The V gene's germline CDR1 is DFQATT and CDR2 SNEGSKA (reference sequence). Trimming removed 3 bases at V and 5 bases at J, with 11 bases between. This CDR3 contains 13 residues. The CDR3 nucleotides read TGCAGTGCTAGCCGACAGCTAAACAATGAGCAGTTCTTC. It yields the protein CSASRQLNNEQFF.

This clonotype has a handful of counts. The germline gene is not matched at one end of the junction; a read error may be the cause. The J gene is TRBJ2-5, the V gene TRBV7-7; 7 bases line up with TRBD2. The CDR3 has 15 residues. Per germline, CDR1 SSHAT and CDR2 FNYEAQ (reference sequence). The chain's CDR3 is CASSSLPSGLETQYF. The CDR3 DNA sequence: TGTGCTAGCAGCTCTCTTCCTAGCGGTTTGGAGACCCAGTACTTC. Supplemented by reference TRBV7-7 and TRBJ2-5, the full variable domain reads GAGVSQSPRYKVTKRGQDVTLRCDPISSHATLYWYQQALGQGPEFLTYFNYEAQPDKSGLPSDRFSAERPEGSISTLTIQRTEQRDSAMYRCASSSLPSGLETQYFGPGTRLLVL.

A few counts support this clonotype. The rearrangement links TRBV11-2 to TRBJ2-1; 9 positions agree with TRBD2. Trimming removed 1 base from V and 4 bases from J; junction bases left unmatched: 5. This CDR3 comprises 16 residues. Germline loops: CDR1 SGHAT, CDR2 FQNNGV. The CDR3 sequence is CASSLVGLAGYNEQFF. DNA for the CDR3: TGTGCCAGCAGCTTAGTAGGGCTAGCGGGGTACAATGAGCAGTTCTTC.

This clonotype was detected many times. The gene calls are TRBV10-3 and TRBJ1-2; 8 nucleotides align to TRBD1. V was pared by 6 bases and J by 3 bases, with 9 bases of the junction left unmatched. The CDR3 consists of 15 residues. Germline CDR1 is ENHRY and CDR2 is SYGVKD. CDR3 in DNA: TGTGCCATCAGCTACAGACAGGGGTTTGACTATGGCTACACCTTC. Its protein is CAISYRQGFDYGYTF.

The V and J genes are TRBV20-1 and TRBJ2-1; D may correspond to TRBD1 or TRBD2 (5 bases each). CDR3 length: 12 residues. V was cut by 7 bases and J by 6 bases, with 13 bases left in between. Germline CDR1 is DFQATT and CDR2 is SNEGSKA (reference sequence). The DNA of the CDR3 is TGCAGTGGTACTCAGGGACCCAATGAGCAGTTCTTC. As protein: CSGTQGPNEQFF.

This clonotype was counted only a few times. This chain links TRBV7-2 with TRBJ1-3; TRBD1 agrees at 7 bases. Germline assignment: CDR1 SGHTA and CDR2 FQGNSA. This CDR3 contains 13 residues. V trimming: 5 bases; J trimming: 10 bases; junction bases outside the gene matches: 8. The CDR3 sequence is CASSPDRARTIYF. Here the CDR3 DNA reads TGTGCCAGCAGCCCCGACAGGGCCAGAACCATATATTTT.

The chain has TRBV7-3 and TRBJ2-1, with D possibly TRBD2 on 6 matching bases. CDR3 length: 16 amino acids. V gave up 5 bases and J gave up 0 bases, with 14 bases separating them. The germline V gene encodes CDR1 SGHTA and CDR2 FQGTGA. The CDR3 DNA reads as TGTGCCAGCAGCCTAAGCGGGCCGAGCTCCTACAATGAGCAGTTCTTC. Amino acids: CASSLSGPSSYNEQFF.

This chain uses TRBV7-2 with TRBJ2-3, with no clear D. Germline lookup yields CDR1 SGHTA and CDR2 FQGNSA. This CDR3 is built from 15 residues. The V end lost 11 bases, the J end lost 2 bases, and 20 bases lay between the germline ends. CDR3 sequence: CAGALDAHATDTQYF. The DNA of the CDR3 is TGTGCCGGAGCTCTGGATGCGCACGCCACAGATACGCAGTATTTT.

CDR3 residues: CASGGRQGGSKETQYF. The CDR3 DNA reads TGTGCCAGCGGGGGGCGGCAGGGAGGTAGCAAAGAGACCCAGTACTTC. The rearrangement uses TRBV28 and TRBJ2-5; D tentatively fits TRBD1 or TRBD2 (6 bases each). Trimming shortened V by 8 bases and J by 3 bases, and 22 bases separated the two germline ends. This CDR3 has 16 residues. From germline, CDR1 is MDHEN and CDR2 SYDVKM.

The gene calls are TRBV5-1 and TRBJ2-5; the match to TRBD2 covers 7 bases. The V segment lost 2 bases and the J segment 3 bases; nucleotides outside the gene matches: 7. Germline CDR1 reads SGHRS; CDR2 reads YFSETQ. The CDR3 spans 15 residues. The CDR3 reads CASSFGLAVEETQYF. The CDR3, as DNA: TGCGCCAGCAGCTTTGGCCTAGCGGTTGAAGAGACCCAGTACTTC.